A single sample gave rise to the 28 T cell receptor beta chains below, sequenced in a study of blood T cell repertoires in COVID-19. Some clones are missing from TCRdb's copy, which holds only in-frame ones; the method was immunoSEQ multiplex PCR. The data contain approximately 200,000 clones, approximately 80% of them singletons. The sample taken for sequencing was PBMCs or T cells enriched from blood (not recorded which). The receptors here all came from a man aged 60-69 years who had recovered from COVID-19.

The table lists this clone with a few counts. The gene calls are TRBV29-1 and TRBJ2-3; 9 bases agree with TRBD1. The germline V gene has CDR1 SQVTM and CDR2 ANQGSEA. The CDR3 runs to 13 residues. DNA for the CDR3: TGCAGTGCCGGGACAGGGAACACAGATACGCAGTATTTT. Translating it yields CSAGTGNTDTQYF.

This clone was recorded only once. The chain carries TRBV18 and TRBJ2-7; 8 bases line up with TRBD1. CDR1 is KGHSH and CDR2 is LQKENI in the germline V gene. This CDR3 comprises 12 residues. The CDR3 nucleotides read TGTGCAAGCGCAGGGGGCCACTACGAGCAGTACTTC. Amino acid sequence: CASAGGHYEQYF.

The rearrangement links TRBV5-8 to TRBJ1-2; D unclear. The V end lost 5 bases, the J end lost 1 base, and 18 bases lay between the germline ends. Germline V lookup: CDR1 SGHTS, CDR2 YDEGEE. This CDR3 contains 16 residues. Here the CDR3 DNA reads TGTGCCAGCAGGCCATCCGGGAGCCCTTTTAACTATGGCTACACCTTC. Amino acid sequence: CASRPSGSPFNYGYTF.

This chain joins TRBV5-1 and TRBJ2-3; TRBD2 matches at 8 bases. This CDR3 spans 16 amino acids. Germline V CDR1 and CDR2: SGHRS, YFSETQ. The junction had 5 bases not matched to a gene; V was cut back by 2 bases and J by 0 bases. The CDR3 DNA reads TGCGCCAGCAGCTTAACCTTAGCGGGGAGCACAGATACGCAGTATTTT. Translating gives CASSLTLAGSTDTQYF.

The genes are TRBV5-1 and TRBJ2-7, with 7 bases lining up with TRBD1. Trimming took 1 base from V and 7 from J; bases not matched to a gene: 11. The CDR3 runs 15 residues. Per the germline V gene, CDR1 is SGHRS and CDR2 is YFSETQ. Here the CDR3 reads CASSLRQTGEGEQYF. For the CDR3, the DNA is TGCGCCAGCAGCTTGAGACAAACAGGGGAAGGGGAGCAGTACTTC. Combining the CDR3 with reference TRBV5-1 and TRBJ2-7 gives the whole variable domain KAGVTQTPRYLIKTRGQQVTLSCSPISGHRSVSWYQQTPGQGLQFLFEYFSETQRNKGNFPGRFSGRQFSNSRSEMNVSTLELGDSALYLCASSLRQTGEGEQYFGPGTRLTVT.

The chain links TRBV11-2 to TRBJ2-1, with 10 bases aligning to TRBD2. The V and J ends lost 1 base and 4 bases, in that order; junction bases with no gene match: 7. The CDR3 length is 17 residues. The V gene's germline CDR1 is SGHAT and CDR2 FQNNGV. In DNA form, the CDR3 reads TGTGCCAGCAGCTTAGCCAGGACTAGCGGAAGTTACAATGAGCAGTTCTTC. It codes for CASSLARTSGSYNEQFF.

The CDR3 loop reads CASSLASFYGYTF. CDR3 bases: TGTGCCAGCAGCTTAGCGTCTTTCTATGGCTACACCTTC. This chain links TRBV7-8 with TRBJ1-2; D remains ambiguous. Germline V gene sequence: CDR1 SGHVS, CDR2 FQNEAQ. The length of the CDR3 is 13 residues. Trimming left V 0 bases short and J 4 bases short, with 6 bases between.

This clone has only one observation. V usage is TRBV6-5 and J usage is TRBJ2-7; the D gene is possibly TRBD1 (6 bases). Germline V gene sequence: CDR1 MNHEY, CDR2 SVGAGI. The V gene lost 10 bases and the J gene lost 3 bases, with 22 bases spanning the gap. The CDR3 covers 15 residues. CDR3 in DNA: TGTGCCACCATAGGGCCCGGACAGAACGGCTACGAGCAGTACTTC. It encodes CATIGPGQNGYEQYF.

The CDR3 DNA sequence: TGTGCCAGCAGCCAGCGGACAGGGCAGAACACCGGGGAGCTGTTTTTT. It codes for CASSQRTGQNTGELFF. The chain has TRBV14 and TRBJ2-2, with 8 nucleotides matching TRBD1. Germline trimming cut 3 bases from V and 1 base from J; bases unmatched to any gene: 4. This CDR3 is built from 16 residues. The germline V gene has CDR1 SGHDN and CDR2 FVKESK.

In this sample, this clone turned up a few times. The V call is TRBV6-5, the J call TRBJ2-7, with 9 positions matching TRBD2. The V segment lost 7 bases and the J segment 2 bases; nucleotides outside the gene matches: 6. Looked up from germline, CDR1 is MNHEY and CDR2 is SVGAGI. CDR3 length: 14 residues. CDR3 protein: CASTPLAGTYEQYF. The CDR3 nucleotides are TGTGCCAGCACCCCTCTAGCGGGGACCTACGAGCAGTACTTC.

The chain employs TRBV5-1 and TRBJ1-1, with 7 bases fitting TRBD1. CDR1 and CDR2 (germline): SGHRS, YFSETQ. V trimming: 4 bases; J trimming: 0 bases; junction bases outside the gene matches: 3. The length of the CDR3 is 14 residues. The CDR3 bases are TGCGCCAGCAGCGGGGGACAGATGAACACTGAAGCTTTCTTT. It translates to CASSGGQMNTEAFF.

This sequence joins TRBV5-8 and TRBJ1-3; D might be TRBD1 (5 bases). CDR3 size: 20 residues. Germline V gene sequence: CDR1 SGHTS, CDR2 YDEGEE. V lost 0 bases to trimming and J lost 0 bases, with 22 bases between them. Written as DNA, the CDR3 is TGTGCCAGCAGCTTGGGACACACTTCCAGGGTAGGGGCCTCTGGAAACACCATATATTTT. This translates into CASSLGHTSRVGASGNTIYF.

The chain is built from TRBV19 and TRBJ1-2; 10 nucleotides line up with TRBD1. V gave up 6 bases and J gave up 2 bases; unmatched junction bases: 0. CDR3 size: 13 residues. Germline V gene sequence: CDR1 LNHDA, CDR2 SQIVND (reference sequence). The CDR3 protein is CASRGQGNYGYTF. As DNA, the CDR3 is TGTGCCAGTAGGGGACAGGGGAACTATGGCTACACCTTC.

The J gene is TRBJ1-5, the V gene TRBV20-1; the D is unclear. Germline V lookup: CDR1 DFQATT, CDR2 SNEGSKA (reference sequence). CDR3 length: 14 residues. The V end was cut by 3 bases, the J end by 1 base, with 10 bases between. As DNA, the CDR3 is TGCAGTGCTAGTATGGCCTTGAGCAATCAGCCCCAGCATTTT. Protein product: CSASMALSNQPQHF.

V gene TRBV7-2 combines with J gene TRBJ2-1; a possible D gene is TRBD1 (6 bases). This CDR3 is built from 15 residues. V lost 5 bases to trimming and J lost 0 bases, with 11 bases between them. Germline CDR1 SGHTA, CDR2 FQGNSA. CDR3 nucleotide sequence: TGTGCCAGCAGCACACAGGGATTCTCCTACAATGAGCAGTTCTTC. Translating gives CASSTQGFSYNEQFF.

The chain carries TRBV7-2 and TRBJ2-5; the match to TRBD2 covers 8 bases. The V and J ends lost 5 bases and 4 bases, in that order; junction bases with no gene match: 6. The CDR3 has 14 residues. CDR1 is SGHTA, CDR2 FQGNSA, per germline. CDR3 residues: CASSPGGPPETQYF. The CDR3 DNA sequence: TGTGCCAGCAGCCCGGGGGGGCCCCCAGAGACCCAGTACTTC.

This rearrangement joins TRBV6-5 to TRBJ1-2; D may be TRBD1 (6 bases). The germline V and J ends were trimmed by 6 bases and 4 bases, with 12 bases remaining between them. The CDR3 loop spans 13 amino acids. The germline CDR1 and CDR2 sequences are MNHEY and SVGAGI. The CDR3 loop is CASSADRSYGYTF. DNA for the CDR3: TGTGCCAGCAGCGCCGACAGGAGCTATGGCTACACCTTC.

A word on this clone: The same CDR3 can be traced to other DNA sequences in this sample. The V and J genes are TRBV19 and TRBJ1-2; D is possibly TRBD1 (5 bases). The CDR3 totals 13 residues. In germline, CDR1 is LNHDA, CDR2 SQIVND (reference sequence). V shed 0 bases and J shed 8 bases, with 10 bases lying between them. The CDR3 sequence is CASSIDRVGGYTF. The DNA for the CDR3 is TGTGCCAGTAGTATAGACAGGGTTGGAGGCTACACCTTC.

CDR3 sequence reads: CASSLGAGRAKNIQYF. For the CDR3, the DNA is TGTGCCAGCAGCTTAGGAGCGGGGCGGGCCAAAAACATTCAGTACTTC. This rearrangement joins TRBV7-9 to TRBJ2-4, with TRBD2 matching 7 bases. V shed 1 base, J shed 1 base, and the junction held 4 bases outside the gene matches. Per the germline V gene, CDR1 is SEHNR and CDR2 is FQNEAQ (reference sequence). This CDR3 comprises 16 residues.

The rearrangement joins TRBV11-2 to TRBJ1-6; TRBD1 matches 9 bases. Per germline, CDR1 SGHAT and CDR2 FQNNGV. The CDR3 consists of 12 residues. Trimming cost V 0 bases and J 16 bases; bases outside gene matches: 1. The CDR3 protein is CASSLEGQGLHF. The CDR3 DNA reads as TGTGCCAGCAGCTTAGAGGGACAGGGACTCCACTTT.

The chain couples TRBV30 to TRBJ2-6, with D possibly being TRBD2 (5 bases). Germline loops: CDR1 GTSNPN, CDR2 SVGIG (reference sequence). V lost 4 bases and J lost 0, with 10 bases in between. The CDR3 length is 15 residues. The CDR3 DNA reads TGTGCCTGGACCCCGGGAAGCTCTGGGGCCAACGTCCTGACTTTC. It translates to CAWTPGSSGANVLTF.

V usage is TRBV7-8 and J usage is TRBJ1-1; D gene uncertain. The CDR3 spans 14 residues. V lost 6 bases and J lost 5, with 16 bases in between. Germline-derived CDR1 and CDR2 are SGHVS and FQNEAQ. DNA for the CDR3: TGTGCCAGCAGAGTTTTGAGGGTTGGGACTGAAGCTTTCTTT. Its protein product is CASRVLRVGTEAFF.

CDR3 loop: CASSIHRGNTEAFF. The CDR3 coding sequence is TGTGCCAGTAGTATCCACAGGGGAAACACTGAAGCTTTCTTT. The gene calls are TRBV19 and TRBJ1-1; 7 nucleotides line up with TRBD1. CDR1 and CDR2 (germline): LNHDA, SQIVND (reference sequence). The V segment lost 3 bases and the J segment 2 bases; nucleotides outside the gene matches: 3. This CDR3 region has 14 residues.

This clone has a handful of counts. CDR3 bases: TGCGCCAGCAGCCAATCATGGCAGAACACTGAAGCTTTCTTT. It yields the protein CASSQSWQNTEAFF. This chain connects TRBV4-3 to TRBJ1-1; D gene unclear. Germline loops: CDR1 LGHNA, CDR2 YSLEER. V lost 2 bases to trimming and J lost 1 base, with 8 bases between them. The CDR3 consists of 14 residues.

This clone was seen a handful of times. The V call is TRBV6-5, the J call TRBJ1-2; the D is unclear. This CDR3 is 14 amino acids long. The V end was cut by 2 bases, the J end by 6 bases, with 13 bases between. CDR1 and CDR2 from the germline V gene are MNHEY and SVGAGI. CDR3 coding DNA: TGTGCCAGCAGTTACAAGTTTTCTGGGCATGGCTACACCTTC. It yields the protein CASSYKFSGHGYTF.

This clone was detected a few times. The rearrangement links TRBV11-3 to TRBJ2-3; 13 bases are shared with TRBD2. The CDR3 is 14 amino acids. V gave up 2 bases and J gave up 14 bases; unmatched junction bases: 7. CDR1 and CDR2 (germline): SGHNT, YENEEA. Here the CDR3 DNA reads TGTGCCAGCAGCTTAAAACTAGCGGGGGGGATGGGGTATTTT. It translates to CASSLKLAGGMGYF.

CDR3 sequence (DNA): TGTGCCAGCTCACCATCGGGACAGCCCGGTTCACCCCTCCACTTT. It is translated as CASSPSGQPGSPLHF. The chain uses TRBV18 and TRBJ1-6, with TRBD1 matching 7 bases. The germline gives CDR1 KGHSH, CDR2 LQKENI. With 2 bases clipped from V and 9 bases from J, the junction kept 7 bases outside the gene matches. The CDR3 runs to 15 residues.

This chain joins TRBV7-9 and TRBJ2-7; tentative D call: TRBD2 (6 bases). This CDR3 is built from 13 residues. Germline assignment: CDR1 SEHNR and CDR2 FQNEAQ (reference sequence). V shed 6 bases and J shed 7 bases, with 16 bases lying between them. CDR3 coding DNA: TGTGCCAGCAGTTACGGGGGTTCATGGGAGCAGTACTTC. Its protein is CASSYGGSWEQYF.